This T cell receptor (beta chain) emerged from a study of shared clonotypes between healthy human individuals. Findings of the study overall: It was only blood that was sampled, and tissue repertoires likely differ. Clonotype sharing among the donors was expected to vary with sequencing depth. Against clonotypes common to all four donors, non-shared ones had lower generation probabilities.

It was into CD45RA+ naive and CD45RA-negative memory subsets that the CD4+ cells were split. Concerning this clone: Its antigen is not known.

Trimming stripped 4 bases from V and 3 bases from J, with 8 bases between. Germline-derived CDR1 and CDR2 are ENHRY and SYGVKD. The CDR3 runs to 13 residues. Clones were sequenced by immunoSEQ multiplex PCR, and TCRdb holds only the in-frame ones, with some missing. The data show about 980,000 clones, with roughly 72% seen just once and approximately 1.5% held by the top ten. The J gene is TRBJ2-3, the V gene TRBV10-3; D unclear. This clonotype was sampled from a young man in good health. Sequencing was performed on memory CD4+ T cells sorted from blood. As to subset: CD45RA-negative fraction. CDR3 region: CAISGRETDTQYF. CDR3 nucleotide sequence: TGTGCCATCAGTGGACGAGAAACAGATACGCAGTATTTT.